The 6 T cell receptor beta chains given below trace back to one sample, sequenced in a study of blood T cell repertoires in COVID-19. The repertoire was sequenced with immunoSEQ multiplex PCR; TCRdb's copy has only in-frame clones and lacks some. The repertoire holds approximately 70,000 clones, with 79% as singletons. The material sequenced was peripheral blood. These receptors all stem from a woman of 80 years or more with active or convalescent COVID-19.

This clone was detected only a few times. The same CDR3 is also encoded by other DNA sequences in this sample. The CDR3 DNA is TGTGCCAGCAGTTTGACAGGGTATAGCAATCAGCCCCAGCATTTT. It translates to CASSLTGYSNQPQHF. The chain employs TRBV6-5 and TRBJ1-5, with 7 bases aligning to TRBD1. With 4 bases clipped from V and 0 bases from J, the junction kept 3 bases outside the gene matches. The germline gives CDR1 MNHEY, CDR2 SVGAGI. This CDR3 region has 15 residues.

The chain links TRBV21-1 to TRBJ2-7; TRBD2, the table's D call, was not compared with the DNA. TRBV21-1 has pseudogene status. The CDR3 totals 17 residues. The CDR3 reads CASSKALFGGLVYEQYF. The CDR3, as DNA: TGTGCCAGCAGCAAAGCGCTTTTCGGGGGGTTGGTCTACGAGCAGTACTTC.

V and J are TRBV12-3 or TRBV12-4 and TRBJ2-5; the D is unclear. Trimming removed 2 bases from V and 2 bases from J, with 6 bases in between. This CDR3 spans 13 amino acids. The CDR3 coding sequence is TGTGCCAGCAGTTTATTGGCACAAGAGACCCAGTACTTC. Translation gives CASSLLAQETQYF.

The V and J genes are TRBV6-5 and TRBJ1-5; D remains ambiguous. This CDR3 has 13 residues. Trimming removed 2 bases at V and 2 bases at J, with 4 bases between. CDR1 MNHEY and CDR2 SVGAGI come from the germline V gene. In DNA, the CDR3 is TGTGCCAGCAGTTACAGCCGCAATCAGCCCCAGCATTTT. It codes for CASSYSRNQPQHF.

The chain combines TRBV4-3 with TRBJ2-1; 7 positions match TRBD1. From germline, CDR1 is LGHNA and CDR2 YSLEER. This CDR3 is 17 amino acids long. V shed 4 bases and J 3 bases; nucleotides not matched to a gene: 12. For the CDR3, the DNA is TGCGCCAGCAGCCGCAGAATACAGGGGTTCGACTACAATGAGCAGTTCTTC. Translated, it gives CASSRRIQGFDYNEQFF.

The chain combines TRBV7-2 with TRBJ2-2; possibly TRBD2 for D (5 bases). CDR3 size: 16 residues. Trimming removed 5 bases at V and 5 bases at J, with 18 bases between. Germline CDR1 SGHTA, CDR2 FQGNSA. CDR3: CASSLQPGFYTGELFF. In DNA form, the CDR3 reads TGTGCCAGCAGCCTCCAACCGGGATTCTATACCGGGGAGCTGTTTTTT.